A selection of T cell receptor beta chains follows, all from one sample in a study of cytomegalovirus exposure and HLA in healthy donors. Assay: immunoSEQ multiplex PCR; the TCRdb copy retains only in-frame clones and omits some. The repertoire holds about 65,000 clones, around 90% seen once, with 1% to 1.5% in the top ten. Sequenced input: PBMCs. The source of these receptors is a young woman in good health and CMV-seronegative. CDR3s include the opening cysteine and the closing phenylalanine or tryptophan. Fields, in order: clone size, V gene, J gene, D gene, CDR3 DNA, CDR3 protein. D genes are given only for firm matches. The listing skips clone size in some rows; elsewhere it reads once, few, many or a size class.

clone_size: .; v_call: TRBV2; j_call: TRBJ2-7; d_call: TRBD2; cdr3_nt: TGTGCCAGCAGTGAGGGGGGGGAAGACAGACGATACGAGCAGTACTTC; cdr3_aa: CASSEGGEDRRYEQYF
clone_size: .; v_call: TRBV28; j_call: TRBJ2-6; d_call: TRBD1; cdr3_nt: TGTGCCAGCAGCAAAAACAGGGGGTCGGGGGCCAACGTCCTGACTTTC; cdr3_aa: CASSKNRGSGANVLTF
clone_size: .; v_call: TRBV4-1; j_call: TRBJ1-4; d_call: .; cdr3_nt: TGCGCCAGCAGCCAAGGCCCGCGGGGTGCTAATGAAAAACTGTTTTTT; cdr3_aa: CASSQGPRGANEKLFF
clone_size: .; v_call: TRBV12-5; j_call: TRBJ2-7; d_call: TRBD1; cdr3_nt: TGTGCTAGTGCCCTACCGACAGGGATTCACTACGAGCAGTACTTC; cdr3_aa: CASALPTGIHYEQYF
clone_size: few; v_call: TRBV18; j_call: TRBJ1-2; d_call: .; cdr3_nt: TGTGCCAGCTCACCAGCCGACGTGAGGGGCTACACCTTC; cdr3_aa: CASSPADVRGYTF
clone_size: .; v_call: TRBV7-9; j_call: TRBJ2-1; d_call: TRBD1; cdr3_nt: TGTGCCAGCAGCTCCATTTGGACAGGGGGGACCTACAATGAGCAGTTCTTC; cdr3_aa: CASSSIWTGGTYNEQFF
clone_size: .; v_call: TRBV7-9; j_call: TRBJ1-3; d_call: TRBD1; cdr3_nt: TGTGCCAGCAGCCCTCAACTCGGACAGGGAGGATCTGGAAACACCATATATTTT; cdr3_aa: CASSPQLGQGGSGNTIYF
clone_size: .; v_call: TRBV18; j_call: TRBJ1-5; d_call: .; cdr3_nt: TGTGCCAGCTCACAGGGAGTCCAAGGACGCAATCAGCCCCAGCATTTT; cdr3_aa: CASSQGVQGRNQPQHF
clone_size: .; v_call: TRBV28; j_call: TRBJ1-3; d_call: .; cdr3_nt: TGTGCCAGTAGTCCGGGGGAGGCTGCTGGAAACACCATATATTTT; cdr3_aa: CASSPGEAAGNTIYF
clone_size: .; v_call: TRBV29-1; j_call: TRBJ1-1; d_call: .; cdr3_nt: TGCAGCGTTGAATCAGGGAGGACTGAAGCTTTCTTT; cdr3_aa: CSVESGRTEAFF
clone_size: .; v_call: TRBV4-3; j_call: TRBJ2-3; d_call: TRBD2; cdr3_nt: TGCGCCAGCAGCCGTGGGACTAGCGGGGGAAACACAGATACGCAGTATTTT; cdr3_aa: CASSRGTSGGNTDTQYF
clone_size: .; v_call: TRBV5-1; j_call: TRBJ1-1; d_call: .; cdr3_nt: TGCGCCAGCAGCTGGGGGGTGAACACTGAAGCTTTCTTT; cdr3_aa: CASSWGVNTEAFF
clone_size: .; v_call: TRBV4-1; j_call: TRBJ2-7; d_call: .; cdr3_nt: TGCGCCAGCAGCCAAGAAGCTCTCTACGAGCAGTACTTC; cdr3_aa: CASSQEALYEQYF
clone_size: .; v_call: TRBV7-9; j_call: TRBJ1-2; d_call: .; cdr3_nt: TGTGCCAGCAGCAGCACAGGGTCGTATGGCTACACCTTC; cdr3_aa: CASSSTGSYGYTF
clone_size: .; v_call: TRBV28; j_call: TRBJ2-5; d_call: .; cdr3_nt: TGTGCCAGCAGCTGGGCCCAACAAGAGACCCAGTACTTC; cdr3_aa: CASSWAQQETQYF
clone_size: .; v_call: TRBV9; j_call: TRBJ2-7; d_call: .; cdr3_nt: TGTGCCAGCAGCTCAGGCCAGTCTACGGAGCAGTACTTC; cdr3_aa: CASSSGQSTEQYF
clone_size: .; v_call: TRBV5-1; j_call: TRBJ2-2; d_call: TRBD2; cdr3_nt: TGCGCCAGCAGCTTGACGGGACTAGCGGGAGGAGTGAACACCGGGGAGCTGTTTTTT; cdr3_aa: CASSLTGLAGGVNTGELFF
clone_size: .; v_call: TRBV9; j_call: TRBJ1-3; d_call: .; cdr3_nt: TGTGCCAGCAGCCTCACAGCAGGAGGATCTGGAAACACCATATATTTT; cdr3_aa: CASSLTAGGSGNTIYF
clone_size: few; v_call: TRBV7-6; j_call: TRBJ1-5; d_call: .; cdr3_nt: TGTGCCAGCAGCCTCTTAAATCAGCCCCAGCATTTT; cdr3_aa: CASSLLNQPQHF
clone_size: few; v_call: TRBV28; j_call: TRBJ1-1; d_call: .; cdr3_nt: TGTGCCAGCGAGGCGGCCCTGAACACTGAAGCTTTCTTT; cdr3_aa: CASEAALNTEAFF
clone_size: .; v_call: TRBV15; j_call: TRBJ1-4; d_call: .; cdr3_nt: TGTGCCACCAGCAGAGATCGGGAGGGGATGGAAAAACTGTTTTTT; cdr3_aa: CATSRDREGMEKLFF
clone_size: .; v_call: TRBV7-2; j_call: TRBJ1-5; d_call: .; cdr3_nt: TGTGCCAGCAGCCCCCCAGGGTTCGGGCGTCAGCCCCAGCATTTT; cdr3_aa: CASSPPGFGRQPQHF
clone_size: .; v_call: TRBV27; j_call: TRBJ1-3; d_call: .; cdr3_nt: TGTGCCAGCAGTTCCATCCAGGGCTCTGGAAACACCATATATTTT; cdr3_aa: CASSSIQGSGNTIYF
clone_size: .; v_call: TRBV4-1; j_call: TRBJ2-1; d_call: TRBD2; cdr3_nt: TGCGCCAGCAGCCAAGTAGTGACCGGACTAGCGGGCGAGCAGTTCTTC; cdr3_aa: CASSQVVTGLAGEQFF
clone_size: .; v_call: TRBV6-1; j_call: TRBJ2-5; d_call: TRBD1; cdr3_nt: TGTGCCAGCAGTGCCGGGACAGGGGTTCTTTCCCAAGAGACCCAGTACTTC; cdr3_aa: CASSAGTGVLSQETQYF
clone_size: .; v_call: TRBV10-3; j_call: TRBJ1-1; d_call: TRBD1; cdr3_nt: TGTGCCATCAAAGAGACAGGGGGGATGAACACTGAAGCTTTCTTT; cdr3_aa: CAIKETGGMNTEAFF
clone_size: .; v_call: TRBV2; j_call: TRBJ1-2; d_call: .; cdr3_nt: TGTGCCAGCAGTGAATCCACCTATATCTACTATGGCTACACCTTC; cdr3_aa: CASSESTYIYYGYTF
clone_size: .; v_call: TRBV4-1; j_call: TRBJ1-2; d_call: .; cdr3_nt: TGCGCCAGCAGGCAACCCCAGGAAGCTAACTATGGCTACACCTTC; cdr3_aa: CASRQPQEANYGYTF
clone_size: .; v_call: TRBV14; j_call: TRBJ1-2; d_call: TRBD1; cdr3_nt: TGTGCCAGCAGCCGGAACAGGGGATCCAACTATGGCTACACCTTC; cdr3_aa: CASSRNRGSNYGYTF
clone_size: few; v_call: TRBV6-6; j_call: TRBJ1-4; d_call: TRBD1; cdr3_nt: TGTGCCAGCAGTATCCTGGGACAGGGAGGCGAAAAACTGTTTTTT; cdr3_aa: CASSILGQGGEKLFF
clone_size: .; v_call: TRBV27; j_call: TRBJ1-3; d_call: TRBD1; cdr3_nt: TGTGCCAGCAGACCAACCCGGGACAGTGGAAACACCATATATTTT; cdr3_aa: CASRPTRDSGNTIYF
clone_size: .; v_call: TRBV5-3; j_call: TRBJ1-5; d_call: TRBD1; cdr3_nt: TGTGCCAGAAAGGGGCGGACAGGGAGTAATCAGCCCCAGCATTTT; cdr3_aa: CARKGRTGSNQPQHF
clone_size: .; v_call: TRBV19; j_call: TRBJ2-1; d_call: .; cdr3_nt: TGTGCCAGTAGTCAGACACGGGGTTTGGGTGAGCAGTTCTTC; cdr3_aa: CASSQTRGLGEQFF
clone_size: once; v_call: TRBV19; j_call: TRBJ2-7; d_call: .; cdr3_nt: TGTGCCAGTAGTGCCCGCCACGGGAGCTCCTACGAGCAGTACTTC; cdr3_aa: CASSARHGSSYEQYF
clone_size: .; v_call: TRBV6-5; j_call: TRBJ2-2; d_call: TRBD1; cdr3_nt: TGTGCCAGCAGTGATAGACAGGGTTGGGGGGAGCTGTTTTTT; cdr3_aa: CASSDRQGWGELFF
clone_size: .; v_call: TRBV5-5; j_call: TRBJ2-7; d_call: .; cdr3_nt: TGTGCCAGCAGCTCCTACGGGGGGCCCTACGAGCAGTACTTC; cdr3_aa: CASSSYGGPYEQYF
clone_size: few; v_call: TRBV5-1; j_call: TRBJ2-7; d_call: TRBD1; cdr3_nt: TGCGCCAGCAGCGAGACCGGGACAGACTACGAGCAGTACTTC; cdr3_aa: CASSETGTDYEQYF
clone_size: .; v_call: TRBV27; j_call: TRBJ2-5; d_call: TRBD2; cdr3_nt: TGTGCCAGCAGTGCCGGGCGGGGGGAATTTCAAGAGACCCAGTACTTC; cdr3_aa: CASSAGRGEFQETQYF
clone_size: once; v_call: TRBV5-1; j_call: TRBJ1-1; d_call: TRBD1; cdr3_nt: TGCGCCAGCAGCTTACAGGGGGCGAGGTCTGAAGCTTTCTTT; cdr3_aa: CASSLQGARSEAFF
clone_size: once; v_call: TRBV6-5; j_call: TRBJ1-4; d_call: TRBD1; cdr3_nt: TGTGCCAGCAGCCCCTGGACAGGGAGTGAAAAACTGTTTTTT; cdr3_aa: CASSPWTGSEKLFF
clone_size: .; v_call: TRBV30; j_call: TRBJ1-5; d_call: .; cdr3_nt: TGTGCCTGGAGCGTGGGCTCTCAGCCCCAGCATTTT; cdr3_aa: CAWSVGSQPQHF
clone_size: .; v_call: TRBV2; j_call: TRBJ2-1; d_call: TRBD2; cdr3_nt: TGTGCCAGCAGTGAGGGTAGCGGGGGAATCAATGAGCAGTTCTTC; cdr3_aa: CASSEGSGGINEQFF
clone_size: .; v_call: TRBV10-2; j_call: TRBJ2-7; d_call: .; cdr3_nt: TGCGCCAGCAGCGGAGATAAACAGGGACCGGCCGAGCAGTACTTC; cdr3_aa: CASSGDKQGPAEQYF
clone_size: .; v_call: TRBV4-1; j_call: TRBJ2-7; d_call: .; cdr3_nt: TGCGCCAGCAGCCAAACTCATTCAACCTACGAGCAGTACTTC; cdr3_aa: CASSQTHSTYEQYF
clone_size: once; v_call: TRBV2; j_call: TRBJ2-3; d_call: .; cdr3_nt: TGTGCCAGCAGTACTAGTGGAGATACGCAGTATTTT; cdr3_aa: CASSTSGDTQYF
clone_size: .; v_call: TRBV7-2; j_call: TRBJ1-2; d_call: .; cdr3_nt: TGTGCCGGATCGAGGGGGGGGCGCGACTATGGCTACACCTTC; cdr3_aa: CAGSRGGRDYGYTF
clone_size: .; v_call: TRBV11-2; j_call: TRBJ2-7; d_call: .; cdr3_nt: TGTGCCAGCAGCTCAACTCCGGGCGAGCAGTACTTC; cdr3_aa: CASSSTPGEQYF
clone_size: .; v_call: TRBV6-1; j_call: TRBJ1-5; d_call: .; cdr3_nt: TGTGCCAGCAGGCGGGGTTTTAATGGCAATCAGCCCCAGCATTTT; cdr3_aa: CASRRGFNGNQPQHF
clone_size: .; v_call: TRBV7-9; j_call: TRBJ2-7; d_call: .; cdr3_nt: TGTGCCAGCAGCTTTGGTGACAACGAGCAGTACTTC; cdr3_aa: CASSFGDNEQYF
clone_size: .; v_call: TRBV7-3; j_call: TRBJ2-1; d_call: TRBD2; cdr3_nt: TGTGCCAGCAGCGAGACTAGCGGGAGCTACAATGAGCAGTTCTTC; cdr3_aa: CASSETSGSYNEQFF
clone_size: once; v_call: TRBV2; j_call: TRBJ2-1; d_call: TRBD2; cdr3_nt: TGTGCCGGACAAAGCGGGAGTGCCTACAATGAGCAGTTCTTC; cdr3_aa: CAGQSGSAYNEQFF
clone_size: .; v_call: TRBV5-4; j_call: TRBJ2-5; d_call: TRBD2; cdr3_nt: TGTGCCAGCAGCTTGGTGGGGCCCCTTGAGCGGGGGGGCCAAGAGACCCAGTACTTC; cdr3_aa: CASSLVGPLERGGQETQYF
clone_size: .; v_call: TRBV6-5; j_call: TRBJ1-5; d_call: TRBD1; cdr3_nt: TGTGCCAGCAGTCAGGGGGCGCGGCAGCCCCAGCATTTT; cdr3_aa: CASSQGARQPQHF
clone_size: .; v_call: TRBV2; j_call: TRBJ1-3; d_call: .; cdr3_nt: TGTGCCAGCAGAGACGCAGGGAGGGCCTCTGGAAACACCATATATTTT; cdr3_aa: CASRDAGRASGNTIYF
clone_size: .; v_call: TRBV10-3; j_call: TRBJ2-2; d_call: TRBD2; cdr3_nt: TGTGCCACTACGACTAGCGGGGGTGCTAACACCGGGGAGCTGTTTTTT; cdr3_aa: CATTTSGGANTGELFF